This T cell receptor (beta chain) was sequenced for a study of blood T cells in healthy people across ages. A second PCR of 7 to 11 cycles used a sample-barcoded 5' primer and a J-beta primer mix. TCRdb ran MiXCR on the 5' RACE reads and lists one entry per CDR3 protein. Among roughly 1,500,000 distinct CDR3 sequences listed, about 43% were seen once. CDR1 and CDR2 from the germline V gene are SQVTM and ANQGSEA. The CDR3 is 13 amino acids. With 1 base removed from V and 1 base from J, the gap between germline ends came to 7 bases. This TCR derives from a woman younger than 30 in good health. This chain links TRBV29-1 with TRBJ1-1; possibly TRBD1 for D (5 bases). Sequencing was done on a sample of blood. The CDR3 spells CSVEGGENTEAFF. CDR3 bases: TGCAGCGTTGAAGGGGGGGAGAACACTGAAGCTTTCTTT.